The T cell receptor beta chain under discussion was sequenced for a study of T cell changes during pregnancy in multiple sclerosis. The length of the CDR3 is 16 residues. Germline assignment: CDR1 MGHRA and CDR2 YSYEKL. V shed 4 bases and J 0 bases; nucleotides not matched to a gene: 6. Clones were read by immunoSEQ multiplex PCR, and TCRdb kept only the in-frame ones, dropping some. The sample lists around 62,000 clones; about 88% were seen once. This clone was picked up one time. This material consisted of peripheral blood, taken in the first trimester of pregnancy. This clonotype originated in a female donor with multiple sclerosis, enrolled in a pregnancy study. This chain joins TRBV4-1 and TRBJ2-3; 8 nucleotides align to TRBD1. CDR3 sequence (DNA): TGCGCCAGCAGCCTGGATGGGGACAGGAGCACAGATACGCAGTATTTT. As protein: CASSLDGDRSTDTQYF.